Sequencing of this T cell receptor beta chain was carried out in a study of T cells in Graves' hyperthyroidism and ophthalmopathy (dated by TCRdb to about 2019). About the study as a whole: Peripheral blood was sampled at the time of initial diagnosis, prior to any treatment. After blood sampling, hyperthyroidism patients were treated with methimazole at a starting dose of 30 mg daily, and ophthalmopathy patients were treated with high-dose intravenous methylprednisolone. TCR Vbeta CDR3 sequencing of 120 to 150 peripheral blood samples (43 ophthalmopathy, 75 to 85 hyperthyroidism and approximately 17 progressor patients) is reported in the paper. Prospective prediction of ophthalmopathy was tested in an independent validation cohort consisting of 18 to 20 hyperthyroidism patients and some 16 patients who later progressed to ophthalmopathy. To identify TCR V-J signatures that set the groups apart, the researchers used a discovery cohort of about a hundred patients, made up of around 42 with Graves' ophthalmopathy and some 55 with stable Graves' hyperthyroidism. The approximately 90 discovery patients were randomly split 7:3 into training and test sets. In about 6 Graves' hyperthyroidism patients, the study also compared T-cell repertoires from thyroid tissue with T-cell repertoires from blood.

Stable Graves' hyperthyroidism was defined as no progression to ophthalmopathy during 18 months of follow-up. Hyperthyroidism patients were newly diagnosed, with disease duration under 2 months, and aged 18 to 65 years. The study excluded patients with uncontrolled infections, other autoimmune diseases, pregnancy or lactation. Diagnoses were established on the basis of clinical symptoms, serum thyroxine and TRAb, thyroid ultrasound, and orbital computed tomography. Ficoll-Paque density gradient centrifugation was used to isolate PBMCs from 8 to 10 ml of fresh peripheral blood. Total RNA was extracted using Trizol reagent, and RNA quality was assessed on an Agilent 2100 Bioanalyzer. This clonotype occurred many times. The antigen it recognizes is unknown. Within one base of it there is no much larger clone, and no base qualities were kept. Amplification of TCR beta CDR3 regions was carried out from RNA transcripts. A first-round RT-PCR of the TCR CDR3 used the HTBI primer set with the Qiagen OneStep RT-PCR kit. The libraries were constructed in a second round of multiplex PCR and then size-selected and purified. Sequencing of the libraries was done on an Illumina HiSeq2000 using paired-end 100 bp reads. The source study handled its data this way. SOAPnuke was used to process the raw data, with reads discarded if the reads contained adapters or uncalled bases, had a mean Phred below 15, or lacked an exact constant-primer or identifier match. COPE v1.2.5 was used to merge high-quality paired reads, and clonotypes were defined as unique nucleotide sequences. MiTCR v1.1 was used to align clonotypes to the IMGT TRBV, TRBD and TRBJ reference segments. Analysis was restricted to V-J combinations with a frequency above 0.0001, which covered about 99% of repertoires. A TCS score was defined as the ratio between F50 (clonal expansion) and ExV (chaos), using BLOSUM62-based TCRdist between CDR3 peptides within each V-J. Welch's t-statistics and random forest reduced around 520 V-J features to 10 to 15, which were used in a naive Bayes classifier (R e1071). The public reads were reprocessed in TCRdb via fastp at Q25 and MiXCR, keeping in-frame beta chains. Rows with one shared CDR3 protein collapse into an entry with the most common genes and DNA. TCRdb's processing, not the authors', yielded these V and J calls. This sample has roughly 380,000 distinct CDR3 sequences in its table, and about 15% of those were observed once. The leading ten clones occupy approximately 11% of the sample.

The research as a whole found: In validation, progression to ophthalmopathy was predicted by the model with 70.59% sensitivity and roughly 72% specificity, a median of about 6 months before onset. Most expanded thyroid clonotypes (frequency above 0.001) were also detected in blood, a finding suggesting that blood repertoires may reflect thyroid immune responses. A model built on a 13 V-J signature distinguished ophthalmopathy from stable hyperthyroidism, reaching 85% to 90% sensitivity and about 81% specificity in cross-validation and 80%/75% in testing. No statistical method was used to set the sample size in advance, and investigators knew the group allocation.

The CDR3 spans 15 residues, from the cysteine through the phenylalanine. Kept here is only the CDR3 DNA, which spans 45 bases and is read in frame from base 1. Unmatched junction bases come to 9, with V trimmed by 4 bases and J by 4 bases. In the germline V gene (reference sequence), CDR1 corresponds to LGHDT and CDR2 to YNNKEL. The sequencing sample was made of blood. The clonotype was recovered from a woman aged 55-70 years with Graves' hyperthyroidism. The chain is encoded by TRBV3-1 joined to TRBJ2-7; 8 central bases correspond to TRBD2. The DNA sequence is given as TGTGCCAGCAGCCGAGTCCTAGCGGGCATATACGAGCAGTACTTC. It specifies CASSRVLAGIYEQYF.